The clone carrying this T cell receptor (beta chain) was observed a few times. The V segment lost 5 bases and the J segment 5 bases; nucleotides outside the gene matches: 6. This CDR3 region has 15 residues. Germline V lookup: CDR1 SGHTA, CDR2 FQGTGA. The sample originates from a study of tumor-infiltrating lymphocytes in oesophageal squamous cell carcinoma. TCRdb ran MiXCR on the PCR reads and lists one entry per CDR3 protein. The sample shows around 12,000 distinct CDR3 sequences, around 48% of them seen only once. This sequence originates from a female donor with esophageal squamous cell carcinoma. The chain employs TRBV7-3 and TRBJ2-5; 12 bases line up with TRBD2. Sequenced material: esophageal tumor tissue. The CDR3 region is CASSRGLAGIETQYF. The CDR3 nucleotides are TGTGCCAGCAGCCGAGGACTAGCGGGAATTGAGACCCAGTACTTC.